This T cell receptor (beta chain) was recovered during a study of T cell clones after liver transplantation. General study results and limits: Small, mixed patient groups and varying post-transplant times limit these conclusions.

With respect to this clone: Antigen specificity is unknown.

Only in-frame clones appear in the TCRdb table, and some are missing; sequencing was by immunoSEQ multiplex PCR. This sample carries approximately 51,000 clones, around 85% of them seen once, and the ten largest clones take 14%. Per germline, CDR1 SGHRS and CDR2 YFSETQ. The germline V and J ends were trimmed by 3 bases and 3 bases, with 9 bases remaining between them. CDR3 size: 13 residues. The sequence derives from a human patient who received a liver transplant. The T cells may partly be graft donor cells. Material: CD8+ T cells from blood, obtained 12 months after liver transplant. The chain has TRBV5-1 and TRBJ1-1; D is possibly TRBD1 (5 bases). In nucleotides, the CDR3 is TGCGCCAGCAGCTCCCGGGGCCACACTGAAGCTTTCTTT. The encoded protein is CASSSRGHTEAFF.